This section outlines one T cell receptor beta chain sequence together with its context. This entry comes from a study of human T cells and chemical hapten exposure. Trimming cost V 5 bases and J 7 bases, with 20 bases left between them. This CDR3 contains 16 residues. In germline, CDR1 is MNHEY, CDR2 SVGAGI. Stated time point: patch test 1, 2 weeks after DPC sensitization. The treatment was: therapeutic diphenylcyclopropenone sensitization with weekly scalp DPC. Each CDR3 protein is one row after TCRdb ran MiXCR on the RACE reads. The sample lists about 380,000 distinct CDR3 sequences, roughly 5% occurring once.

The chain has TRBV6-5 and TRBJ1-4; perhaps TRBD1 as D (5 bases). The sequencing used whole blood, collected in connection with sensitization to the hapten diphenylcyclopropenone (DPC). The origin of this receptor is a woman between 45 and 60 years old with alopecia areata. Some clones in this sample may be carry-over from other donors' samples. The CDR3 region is CASSEGMIQAIEKLFF. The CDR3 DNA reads TGTGCCAGCAGTGAGGGGATGATTCAGGCAATTGAAAAACTGTTTTTT.